A selection of T cell receptor beta chains follows, all from one sample in a study of beta chain features in type 1 diabetes. The data were produced by immunoSEQ multiplex PCR, yet TCRdb's version contains in-frame clones alone and is incomplete. Here the sample spans some 660,000 clones, over 11% being singletons. The sequencing input was naive CD4+ T cells from blood. The receptors originated from a man younger than 35 with type 1 diabetes. Both conserved end residues are part of each CDR3. The D gene is left open where the match is weak. Not every row has a clone size; where given, it reads once, few, many or a size class.

j_gene: TRBJ2-2; d_gene: TRBD1; v_gene: TRBV6-5; abundance: .; CDR3aa: CASSRTGKIGELFF; CDR3nt: TGTGCCAGCAGCAGGACAGGGAAAATCGGGGAGCTGTTTTTT
j_gene: TRBJ1-1; d_gene: .; v_gene: TRBV28; abundance: .; CDR3aa: CASSSYSQGREAFF; CDR3nt: TGTGCCAGCAGTTCCTACTCACAGGGACGTGAAGCTTTCTTT
j_gene: TRBJ1-1; d_gene: TRBD1; v_gene: TRBV28; abundance: .; CDR3aa: CASSLLRQGAEGTEAFF; CDR3nt: TGTGCCAGCAGTTTATTACGGCAGGGGGCTGAGGGCACTGAAGCTTTCTTT
j_gene: TRBJ2-1; d_gene: .; v_gene: TRBV7-9; abundance: few; CDR3aa: CASSDLSRNEQFF; CDR3nt: TGTGCCAGCAGCGATTTATCTCGCAATGAGCAGTTCTTC
j_gene: TRBJ1-1; d_gene: TRBD1; v_gene: TRBV28; abundance: few; CDR3aa: CASSSGTGDTEAFF; CDR3nt: TGTGCCAGCAGTTCCGGGACAGGGGACACTGAAGCTTTCTTT
j_gene: TRBJ2-3; d_gene: .; v_gene: TRBV30; abundance: few; CDR3aa: CAWAIQRADTQYF; CDR3nt: TGTGCCTGGGCGATCCAGCGGGCGGATACGCAGTATTTT
j_gene: TRBJ2-4; d_gene: TRBD1; v_gene: TRBV6-1; abundance: few; CDR3aa: CASSATGGGIQYF; CDR3nt: TGTGCCAGCAGCGCTACAGGGGGCGGCATTCAGTACTTC
j_gene: TRBJ2-5; d_gene: TRBD2; v_gene: TRBV6-1; abundance: .; CDR3aa: CASSFRLAGSETQYF; CDR3nt: TGTGCCAGCAGTTTTCGACTAGCGGGTTCGGAGACCCAGTACTTC
j_gene: TRBJ1-5; d_gene: TRBD1; v_gene: TRBV7-9; abundance: few; CDR3aa: CASDTGQRNQPQHF; CDR3nt: TGTGCCAGCGACACGGGACAGCGCAATCAGCCCCAGCATTTT
j_gene: TRBJ1-1; d_gene: .; v_gene: TRBV28; abundance: .; CDR3aa: CASRSTLNTEAFF; CDR3nt: TGTGCCAGCAGGTCGACACTTAACACTGAAGCTTTCTTT
j_gene: TRBJ1-5; d_gene: .; v_gene: TRBV6-1; abundance: .; CDR3aa: CASSGGNNQPQHF; CDR3nt: TGTGCCAGCAGTGGCGGGAACAATCAGCCCCAGCATTTT
j_gene: TRBJ2-5; d_gene: .; v_gene: TRBV25-1; abundance: .; CDR3aa: CASSEYVGEETQYF; CDR3nt: TGTGCCAGCAGTGAATACGTGGGGGAAGAGACCCAGTACTTC
j_gene: TRBJ2-3; d_gene: TRBD1; v_gene: TRBV9; abundance: few; CDR3aa: CASSVTGDPDTQYF; CDR3nt: TGTGCCAGCAGCGTAACAGGGGACCCAGATACGCAGTATTTT
j_gene: TRBJ2-7; d_gene: .; v_gene: TRBV29-1; abundance: few; CDR3aa: CSVAVGASYEQYF; CDR3nt: TGCAGCGTTGCGGTAGGGGCCTCCTACGAGCAGTACTTC
j_gene: TRBJ2-3; d_gene: .; v_gene: TRBV27; abundance: .; CDR3aa: CASSPIAGTQYF; CDR3nt: TGTGCCAGCAGTCCCATCGCCGGGACGCAGTATTTT
j_gene: TRBJ1-2; d_gene: TRBD1; v_gene: TRBV7-3; abundance: .; CDR3aa: CASSLIAGTVGGYTF; CDR3nt: TGTGCCAGCAGCTTAATTGCCGGGACAGTAGGCGGCTACACCTTC
j_gene: TRBJ2-1; d_gene: TRBD1; v_gene: TRBV6-4; abundance: few; CDR3aa: CASSLGQSSYNEQFF; CDR3nt: TGTGCCAGCAGTTTGGGACAGAGCTCCTACAATGAGCAGTTCTTC
j_gene: TRBJ2-1; d_gene: .; v_gene: TRBV7-2; abundance: few; CDR3aa: CASSPSFGYEQFF; CDR3nt: TGTGCCAGCAGCCCGTCCTTCGGATATGAGCAGTTCTTC
j_gene: TRBJ1-2; d_gene: .; v_gene: TRBV5-1; abundance: few; CDR3aa: CASSGRGIAYGYTF; CDR3nt: TGCGCCAGCAGCGGCAGGGGAATTGCCTATGGCTACACCTTC
j_gene: TRBJ2-1; d_gene: .; v_gene: TRBV7-2; abundance: .; CDR3aa: CASSVDGLISEQFF; CDR3nt: TGTGCCAGCAGCGTAGATGGTCTAATCAGCGAGCAGTTCTTC
j_gene: TRBJ2-1; d_gene: TRBD1; v_gene: TRBV28; abundance: .; CDR3aa: CASSLTGVRSLNEQFF; CDR3nt: TGTGCCAGCAGTTTGACAGGGGTTCGGTCCTTAAATGAGCAGTTCTTC
j_gene: TRBJ2-3; d_gene: .; v_gene: TRBV19; abundance: .; CDR3aa: CASSKQGADTQYF; CDR3nt: TGTGCCAGTAGTAAACAGGGTGCAGATACGCAGTATTTT
j_gene: TRBJ2-7; d_gene: TRBD1; v_gene: TRBV30; abundance: few; CDR3aa: CAWNHGQGRLNEQYF; CDR3nt: TGTGCCTGGAACCACGGACAGGGACGGTTAAACGAGCAGTACTTC
j_gene: TRBJ1-5; d_gene: .; v_gene: TRBV30; abundance: .; CDR3aa: CAWGQRGGAQHF; CDR3nt: TGTGCCTGGGGACAGCGCGGGGGAGCCCAGCATTTT
j_gene: TRBJ2-1; d_gene: TRBD2; v_gene: TRBV30; abundance: .; CDR3aa: CAWSPPGGEGNEQFF; CDR3nt: TGTGCCTGGAGTCCGCCGGGGGGTGAGGGGAATGAGCAGTTCTTC
j_gene: TRBJ2-7; d_gene: TRBD1; v_gene: TRBV5-4; abundance: .; CDR3aa: CASSPQGNHEQYF; CDR3nt: TGTGCCAGCAGCCCACAGGGGAACCACGAGCAGTACTTC
j_gene: TRBJ2-3; d_gene: .; v_gene: TRBV5-1; abundance: .; CDR3aa: CASSLFLASGADTQYF; CDR3nt: TGCGCCAGCAGTCTTTTCCTCGCCTCCGGGGCAGATACGCAGTATTTT
j_gene: TRBJ2-7; d_gene: .; v_gene: TRBV29-1; abundance: .; CDR3aa: CSVGPGPYEQYF; CDR3nt: TGCAGCGTTGGGCCGGGTCCCTACGAGCAGTACTTC
j_gene: TRBJ1-5; d_gene: .; v_gene: TRBV4-3; abundance: few; CDR3aa: CASSQVSGDQPQHF; CDR3nt: TGCGCCAGCAGCCAGGTCTCCGGGGATCAGCCCCAGCATTTT
j_gene: TRBJ2-2; d_gene: TRBD2; v_gene: TRBV7-9; abundance: few; CDR3aa: CASSPLVGGSPTGELFF; CDR3nt: TGTGCCAGCAGCCCATTGGTCGGCGGGAGTCCCACCGGGGAGCTGTTTTTT
j_gene: TRBJ2-3; d_gene: .; v_gene: TRBV14; abundance: few; CDR3aa: CASSPTSDTQYF; CDR3nt: TGTGCCAGCAGCCCGACCTCAGATACGCAGTATTTT
j_gene: TRBJ2-7; d_gene: TRBD1; v_gene: TRBV5-1; abundance: .; CDR3aa: CASSLRDRGEQYF; CDR3nt: TGCGCCAGCAGCTTGAGGGACAGGGGCGAGCAGTACTTC
j_gene: TRBJ2-6; d_gene: .; v_gene: TRBV7-2; abundance: few; CDR3aa: CASSGQVGGAGANVLTF; CDR3nt: TGTGCCAGCAGCGGACAGGTGGGAGGGGCTGGGGCCAACGTCCTGACTTTC
j_gene: TRBJ2-1; d_gene: .; v_gene: TRBV19; abundance: .; CDR3aa: CASSPRGPRYNEQFF; CDR3nt: TGTGCCAGTAGCCCAAGGGGTCCCCGATACAATGAGCAGTTCTTC
j_gene: TRBJ1-5; d_gene: TRBD1; v_gene: TRBV28; abundance: few; CDR3aa: CASRNRGSQPQHF; CDR3nt: TGTGCCAGCAGAAACAGGGGAAGTCAGCCCCAGCATTTT
j_gene: TRBJ2-2; d_gene: .; v_gene: TRBV28; abundance: few; CDR3aa: CASSLLLAVTNTGELFF; CDR3nt: TGTGCCAGCAGTTTACTTTTAGCGGTGACGAACACCGGGGAGCTGTTTTTT
j_gene: TRBJ2-3; d_gene: .; v_gene: TRBV5-1; abundance: .; CDR3aa: CASSNNAARRADTQYF; CDR3nt: TGCGCCAGCAGCAATAATGCAGCCCGCCGCGCAGATACGCAGTATTTT
j_gene: TRBJ1-1; d_gene: .; v_gene: TRBV10-3; abundance: .; CDR3aa: CAISENRDVEAFF; CDR3nt: TGTGCCATCAGTGAGAATCGGGACGTTGAAGCTTTCTTT
j_gene: TRBJ2-7; d_gene: TRBD2; v_gene: TRBV2; abundance: .; CDR3aa: CASRVGLAEYF; CDR3nt: TGTGCCAGCAGGGTGGGACTAGCGGAGTACTTC
j_gene: TRBJ2-3; d_gene: TRBD2; v_gene: TRBV5-1; abundance: .; CDR3aa: CASSLGGSPDTQYF; CDR3nt: TGCGCCAGCAGCTTAGGCGGGAGTCCAGATACGCAGTATTTT
j_gene: TRBJ2-7; d_gene: TRBD2; v_gene: TRBV9; abundance: .; CDR3aa: CASSGPGLGYEQYF; CDR3nt: TGTGCCAGCAGCGGACCGGGACTAGGCTACGAGCAGTACTTC
j_gene: TRBJ2-2; d_gene: .; v_gene: TRBV11-2; abundance: .; CDR3aa: CASSFKLGVNTGELFF; CDR3nt: TGTGCCAGCAGCTTCAAGCTGGGGGTGAACACCGGGGAGCTGTTTTTT
j_gene: TRBJ2-5; d_gene: .; v_gene: TRBV30; abundance: few; CDR3aa: CAWSVTTGRETQYF; CDR3nt: TGTGCCTGGAGTGTAACGACAGGTAGAGAGACCCAGTACTTC
j_gene: TRBJ1-5; d_gene: TRBD1; v_gene: TRBV19; abundance: .; CDR3aa: CASSPPGDRYSNQPQHF; CDR3nt: TGTGCCAGTAGTCCCCCGGGGGACAGATATAGCAATCAGCCCCAGCATTTT
j_gene: TRBJ2-7; d_gene: TRBD2; v_gene: TRBV18; abundance: few; CDR3aa: CASSPAKIAGGPEQYF; CDR3nt: TGTGCCAGCTCGCCTGCGAAGATAGCGGGGGGCCCCGAGCAGTACTTC